These 11 T cell receptor beta chains originate from one sample sequenced in a study of Graves' ophthalmopathy and Graves' hyperthyroidism. Beta-chain TCR CDR3 regions were amplified from RNA transcripts. Investigators did first-round RT-PCR with HTBI primers, then second-round multiplex PCR. TCRdb re-derived calls from the multiplex PCR reads in MiXCR, one entry per CDR3 protein. This table holds approximately 1.2 million distinct CDR3 sequences, about 40% found once. The sample taken for sequencing was peripheral blood or thyroid tissue (not recorded which). The receptors come from an adult man with Graves' hyperthyroidism.

This clonotype was counted a few times. The chain recombines TRBV6-5 with TRBJ1-1; 11 positions match TRBD1. After removal of 7 bases from V and 6 bases from J, the junction contained 10 bases not matched to a gene. Germline V gives CDR1 MNHEY, CDR2 SVGAGI. The CDR3 runs 15 residues. The CDR3 loop is CASTDTGTGGSEAFF. The CDR3 DNA is TGTGCCAGCACTGATACCGGGACAGGGGGGTCTGAAGCTTTCTTT.

The CDR3: CASSSLSYGYTF. The CDR3 DNA is TGTGCCAGCAGTTCTTTGAGCTATGGCTACACCTTC. The chain uses TRBV7-9 and TRBJ1-2; no clear D. Trimming removed 6 bases from V and 4 bases from J, with 9 bases in between. The CDR3 is 12 amino acids. Germline CDR1 reads SEHNR; CDR2 reads FQNEAQ (reference sequence).

V usage is TRBV15 and J usage is TRBJ1-1; tentative D call: TRBD1 (5 bases). V was cut by 1 base and J by 0 bases, with 12 bases left in between. The CDR3 consists of 16 residues. CDR1 is LNHNV, CDR2 YYDKDF, per germline (reference sequence). The CDR3 sequence: CATSRGRTGMNTEAFF. CDR3 sequence (DNA): TGTGCCACCAGCAGAGGCCGTACAGGAATGAACACTGAAGCTTTCTTT.

The chain is built from TRBV29-1 and TRBJ1-2, with D perhaps TRBD1 (5 bases). V lost 5 bases and J 8 bases, leaving 18 bases between the germline ends. CDR3 size: 13 residues. The germline V gene encodes CDR1 SQVTM and CDR2 ANQGSEA. This CDR3 reads CSVWRGRRLGYTF. The CDR3 DNA reads as TGCAGCGTTTGGAGGGGCAGGAGGTTAGGCTACACCTTC. Full variable domain (remainder filled in from reference TRBV29-1 and TRBJ1-2): SAVISQKPSRDICQRGTSLTIQCQVDSQVTMMFWYRQQPGQSLTLIATANQGSEATYESGFVIDKFPISRPNLTFSTLTVSNMSPEDSSIYLCSVWRGRRLGYTFGSGTRLTVV.

This clonotype was picked up a small number of times. This rearrangement joins TRBV20-1 to TRBJ2-5, with TRBD1 as a possible D gene (6 bases). CDR3 length: 15 amino acids. Per germline, CDR1 DFQATT and CDR2 SNEGSKA (reference sequence). The V and J ends lost 2 bases and 2 bases respectively, with 15 bases between them. CDR3 protein: CSARKRGMYQETQYF. As DNA, the CDR3 is TGCAGTGCTAGAAAGAGGGGGATGTATCAAGAGACCCAGTACTTC.

The chain recombines TRBV12-3 or TRBV12-4 with TRBJ2-7; 9 nucleotides match TRBD1. The CDR3 sequence is 18 residues long. The V segment lost 5 bases and the J segment 1 base; nucleotides outside the gene matches: 15. CDR3 region: CASSDLNPAGTGSYEQYF. CDR3 DNA sequence: TGTGCCAGCAGTGACCTCAATCCCGCCGGGACAGGGTCCTACGAGCAGTACTTC.

At least ten counts were recorded for this clonotype. The chain combines TRBV29-1 with TRBJ1-2, with D unclear. V dropped 6 bases and J dropped 8 bases, with 13 bases sitting between them. This CDR3 is built from 11 residues. The germline V gene encodes CDR1 SQVTM and CDR2 ANQGSEA. CDR3 sequence (DNA): TGCAGCGTGGCCGAGGATGGAGGCTACACCTTC. Protein sequence: CSVAEDGGYTF.

V usage is TRBV12-3 or TRBV12-4 and J usage is TRBJ2-7; no reliable D call. This CDR3 region has 14 residues. Deletions cut 3 bases from V and 8 bases from J, with 17 bases between. For the CDR3, the DNA is TGTGCCAGCAGTTTGGGGTCGTATCAGCCCCAGCAGTACTTC. Translating gives CASSLGSYQPQQYF.

This clonotype has only one observation. V usage is TRBV2 and J usage is TRBJ2-1, with a weak D call TRBD2 (6 bases). The V gene lost 3 bases and the J gene lost 0 bases, with 18 bases spanning the gap. The CDR3 is made up of 18 amino acids. CDR1 is SNHLY and CDR2 is FYNNEI in the germline V gene. The CDR3 reads CASSDTTGLHSSYNEQFF. The CDR3 bases are TGTGCCAGCAGTGATACGACGGGACTCCACAGCTCCTACAATGAGCAGTTCTTC. The full variable domain, with the rest looked up from reference TRBV2 and TRBJ2-1, is EPEVTQTPSHQVTQMGQEVILRCVPISNHLYFYWYRQILGQKVEFLVSFYNNEISEKSEIFDDQFSVERPDGSNFTLKIRSTKLEDSAMYFCASSDTTGLHSSYNEQFFGPGTRLTVL.

At least ten counts were recorded for this clonotype. The V gene is TRBV2, the J gene TRBJ2-5, with a weak D call TRBD1 (6 bases). The V end was cut by 4 bases, the J end by 5 bases, with 14 bases between. Germline V gives CDR1 SNHLY, CDR2 FYNNEI. This CDR3 is 14 amino acids long. The chain's CDR3 is CASSGNRVGETQYF. The DNA for the CDR3 is TGTGCCAGCAGTGGTAACAGGGTGGGGGAGACCCAGTACTTC.

This clonotype appeared many times. The rearrangement links TRBV25-1 to TRBJ1-5; maybe TRBD1 (6 bases). V lost 6 bases, J lost 1 base, and 16 bases lay in between. CDR1 and CDR2 from the germline V gene are MGHDK and SYGVNS. The CDR3 spans 16 residues. CDR3 DNA: TGTGCCAGCAGCCCCGAGGGGGGAGGCAGCAATCAGCCCCAGCATTTT. It codes for CASSPEGGGSNQPQHF.